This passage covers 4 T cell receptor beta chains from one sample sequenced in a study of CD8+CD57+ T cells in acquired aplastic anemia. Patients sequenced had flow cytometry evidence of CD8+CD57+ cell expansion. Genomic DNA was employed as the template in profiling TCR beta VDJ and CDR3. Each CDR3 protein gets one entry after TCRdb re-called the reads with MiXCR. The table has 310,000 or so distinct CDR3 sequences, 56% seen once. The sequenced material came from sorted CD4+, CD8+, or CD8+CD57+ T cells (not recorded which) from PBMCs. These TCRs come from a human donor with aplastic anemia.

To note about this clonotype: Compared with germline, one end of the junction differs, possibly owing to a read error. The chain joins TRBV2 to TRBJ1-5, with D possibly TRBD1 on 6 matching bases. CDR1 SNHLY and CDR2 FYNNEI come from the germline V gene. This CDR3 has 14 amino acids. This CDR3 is CAGSRQVANQPQHF. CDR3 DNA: TGTGCCGGCAGCCGACAGGTGGCGAATCAGCCCCAGCATTTT.

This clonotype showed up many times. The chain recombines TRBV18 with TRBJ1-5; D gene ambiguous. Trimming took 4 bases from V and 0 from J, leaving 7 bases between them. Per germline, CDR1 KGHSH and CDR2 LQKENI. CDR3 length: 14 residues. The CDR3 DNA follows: TGTGCCAGCTCACTGACCAGTAGCAATCAGCCCCAGCATTTT. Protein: CASSLTSSNQPQHF. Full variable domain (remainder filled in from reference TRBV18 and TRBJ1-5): NAGVMQNPRHLVRRRGQEARLRCSPMKGHSHVYWYRQLPEEGLKFMVYLQKENIIDESGMPKERFSAEFPKEGPSILRIQQVVRGDSAAYFCASSLTSSNQPQHFGDGTRLSIL.

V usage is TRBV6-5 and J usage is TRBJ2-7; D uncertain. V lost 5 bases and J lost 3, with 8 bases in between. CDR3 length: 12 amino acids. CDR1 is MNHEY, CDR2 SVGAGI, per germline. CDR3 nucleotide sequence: TGTGCCAGCAGTGTCTCGGGCTACGAGCAGTACTTC. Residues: CASSVSGYEQYF.

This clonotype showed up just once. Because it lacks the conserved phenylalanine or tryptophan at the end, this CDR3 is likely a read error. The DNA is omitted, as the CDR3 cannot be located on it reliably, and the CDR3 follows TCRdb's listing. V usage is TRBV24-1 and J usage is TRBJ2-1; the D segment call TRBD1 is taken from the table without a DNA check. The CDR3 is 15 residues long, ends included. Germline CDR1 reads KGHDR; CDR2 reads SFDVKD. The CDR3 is CATSDRRASYNEQTL.